These 7 T cell receptor beta chains share one sample of origin, sequenced in a study of blood T cell repertoires in COVID-19. The repertoire was sequenced with immunoSEQ multiplex PCR; TCRdb's copy has only in-frame clones and lacks some. The sample consists of around 43,000 clones, 89% of them appearing once. The sequenced sample consisted of peripheral blood. These receptors were collected from a man aged 50 or older with active COVID-19.

This chain connects TRBV6-2 or TRBV6-3 to TRBJ2-7; 11 bases line up with TRBD2. Per the germline V gene, CDR1 is MNHEY and CDR2 is SVGEGT. J gave up 4 bases and V 6 bases, and 5 bases lay outside the gene matches. The CDR3 consists of 14 residues. The DNA of the CDR3 is TGTGCCAGCAGCCCCCGACTAGCGGGGTACGAGCAGTACTTC. This sequence encodes CASSPRLAGYEQYF.

The genes are TRBV18 and TRBJ2-1; 7 bases line up with TRBD2. CDR3 length equals 14 residues. After removal of 5 bases from V and 4 bases from J, the junction contained 5 bases not matched to a gene. Looked up from germline, CDR1 is KGHSH and CDR2 is LQKENI. The CDR3 DNA sequence: TGTGCCAGCTCATACCGGGAGGAATACAATGAGCAGTTCTTC. As protein: CASSYREEYNEQFF. The variable domain in full, completed from reference TRBV18 and TRBJ2-1, reads NAGVMQNPRHLVRRRGQEARLRCSPMKGHSHVYWYRQLPEEGLKFMVYLQKENIIDESGMPKERFSAEFPKEGPSILRIQQVVRGDSAAYFCASSYREEYNEQFFGPGTRLTVL.

The chain links TRBV2 to TRBJ2-5, with 8 bases lining up with TRBD1. With 6 bases clipped from V and 4 bases from J, the junction kept 4 bases outside the gene matches. The CDR3 covers 13 residues. From germline, CDR1 is SNHLY and CDR2 FYNNEI. CDR3 loop: CASRATGGETQYF. The CDR3 nucleotides read TGTGCCAGCAGGGCAACAGGGGGAGAGACCCAGTACTTC.

J is TRBJ1-5 and V is TRBV5-1, with D maybe TRBD1 (5 bases). The CDR3 runs 14 residues. Trimming removed 5 bases from V and 3 bases from J, with 12 bases in between. Germline V CDR1 and CDR2: SGHRS, YFSETQ. CDR3 in amino acids: CASSPQGDNQPQHF. CDR3 DNA sequence: TGCGCCAGCAGTCCCCAGGGTGACAATCAGCCCCAGCATTTT.

The chain recombines TRBV28 with TRBJ2-3, with 8 bases identical to TRBD2. The V gene end was trimmed by 3 bases and the J gene end by 1 base; junction bases not matched to a gene: 15. The germline CDR1 and CDR2 sequences are MDHEN and SYDVKM. There are 19 residues in the CDR3. Here the CDR3 reads CASSFLLTGGPEGTDTQYF. The CDR3 DNA reads as TGTGCCAGCAGTTTCCTCCTCACGGGAGGGCCGGAGGGCACAGATACGCAGTATTTT.

Turning to this clone: A read error may produce the germline difference seen at one junction end. The chain employs TRBV7-2 and TRBJ1-5; the D is unclear. CDR3 length: 17 residues. The germline gives CDR1 SGHTA, CDR2 FQGNSA. The CDR3 here is CASSLAGGLGSNQPQHF. Here the CDR3 DNA reads TGTGCCAGCAGCCTAGCCGGAGGACTCGGTAGCAATCAGCCCCAGCATTTT. The complete variable domain, with remaining parts taken from reference TRBV7-2 and TRBJ1-5, reads GAGVSQSPSNKVTEKGKDVELRCDPISGHTALYWYRQSLGQGLEFLIYFQGNSAPDKSGLPSDRFSAERTGGSVSTLTIQRTQQEDSAVYLCASSLAGGLGSNQPQHFGDGTRLSIL.

The chain has TRBV5-6 and TRBJ2-7, with 9 bases aligning to TRBD1. V was pared by 7 bases and J by 0 bases, with 8 bases of the junction left unmatched. This CDR3 contains 15 residues. Germline CDR1 is SGHDT and CDR2 is YYEEEE. CDR3 protein: CASDSQGASSYEQYF. As DNA, the CDR3 is TGTGCCAGCGACTCACAGGGGGCAAGCTCCTACGAGCAGTACTTC.